Below, 30 T cell receptor beta chains from the same sample are listed, as sequenced in a study of blood T cells in healthy people across ages. The authors ran a second PCR of about 7 to 12 cycles using a sample-barcoded 5' primer and a J-beta primer mix. TCRdb re-derived calls from the 5' RACE reads in MiXCR, one entry per CDR3 protein. Of almost 550,000 distinct CDR3 sequences in the sample, approximately 25% were seen once. The data were also submitted as part of a second study, on T cells of mothers and their children.

Sequencing was carried out using blood. The receptors were gathered from a boy younger than 18 in good health.

This clonotype occurred a few times. This sequence joins TRBV6-5 and TRBJ1-5; no reliable D call. Germline CDR1 is MNHEY and CDR2 is SVGAGI. V gave up 0 bases and J gave up 3 bases, with 6 bases separating them. The CDR3 is 14 amino acids. As DNA, the CDR3 is TGTGCCAGCAGTTACTCCGGGTACAATCAGCCCCAGCATTTT. It codes for CASSYSGYNQPQHF.

The V call is TRBV5-1, the J call TRBJ2-5; 7 positions match TRBD2. The end of the DNA aligns better with TRBJ2-7, so the J call may be wrong. The CDR3 covers 15 residues. Germline V gene lookup returns CDR1 SGHRS and CDR2 YFSETQ. The CDR3 sequence is CASSQEGGRRYEQYF. The CDR3 DNA reads as TGCGCCAGCAGCCAAGAAGGCGGGAGAAGATACGAGCAGTACTTC.

CDR3 sequence reads: CASSEAGIQPQHF. DNA for the CDR3: TGTGCCAGCAGTGAGGCAGGGATCCAGCCCCAGCATTTT. The chain links TRBV2 to TRBJ1-5; D perhaps matches TRBD1 (5 bases). This CDR3 has 13 residues. CDR1 and CDR2 from the germline V gene are SNHLY and FYNNEI. V gave up 3 bases and J gave up 7 bases, with 10 bases separating them.

There are a few counts of this clonotype. The chain links TRBV5-1 to TRBJ1-2, with 7 nucleotides matching TRBD1. In germline, CDR1 is SGHRS, CDR2 YFSETQ. Trimming at V came to 4 bases and at J to 5 bases, leaving 8 bases not matched to a gene. The CDR3 runs 14 residues. Here the CDR3 DNA reads TGCGCCAGCAGCACCACAGGGGAGGGATATGGCTACACCTTC. Translation gives CASSTTGEGYGYTF. Supplemented by reference TRBV5-1 and TRBJ1-2, the full variable domain reads KAGVTQTPRYLIKTRGQQVTLSCSPISGHRSVSWYQQTPGQGLQFLFEYFSETQRNKGNFPGRFSGRQFSNSRSEMNVSTLELGDSALYLCASSTTGEGYGYTFGSGTRLTVV.

This sequence joins TRBV20-1 and TRBJ2-7, with D maybe TRBD2 (5 bases). Germline CDR1 DFQATT, CDR2 SNEGSKA (reference sequence). CDR3 size: 11 residues. V was trimmed by 3 bases and J by 6 bases, leaving 9 bases between them. The CDR3 spells CSASNSVEQYF. The CDR3 DNA reads TGCAGTGCTAGTAATAGCGTCGAGCAGTACTTC.

Only a few counts were recorded for this clonotype. The rearrangement uses TRBV27 and TRBJ2-5, with 11 bases matching TRBD2. V lost 3 bases, J lost 5 bases, and 5 bases stayed unmatched. This CDR3 has 15 residues. Germline V lookup: CDR1 MNHEY, CDR2 SMNVEV (reference sequence). Here the CDR3 reads CASSFFSGGAETQYF. As DNA, the CDR3 is TGTGCCAGCAGTTTCTTTAGCGGGGGGGCGGAGACCCAGTACTTC.

This clonotype was counted between two and nine times. This chain connects TRBV28 to TRBJ1-2, with D unclear. The germline V and J ends were trimmed by 3 bases and 7 bases, with 9 bases remaining between them. Germline lookup yields CDR1 MDHEN and CDR2 SYDVKM. The CDR3 runs 12 residues. In DNA, the CDR3 is TGTGCCAGCAGTTTCAAGGTCTCTGGCTACACCTTC. Protein: CASSFKVSGYTF.

There are a few counts of this clonotype. The gene calls are TRBV12-3 or TRBV12-4 and TRBJ1-1; TRBD1 aligns across 7 bases. The CDR3 covers 15 residues. The trim removed 2 bases at V and 5 bases at J, leaving 8 bases unmatched. CDR3 in DNA: TGTGCCAGCAGTTTAACGGACAGGATCTGGACTGAAGCTTTCTTT. This encodes CASSLTDRIWTEAFF.

To note about this clonotype: The conserved closing phenylalanine or tryptophan is absent in this CDR3, likely reflecting a read error. This chain connects TRBV7-2 to TRBJ2-5; D uncertain. The CDR3 sequence is 13 residues long. Trimming left V 5 bases short and J 5 bases short, with 12 bases between. Germline values: CDR1 SGHTA, CDR2 FQGNSA. CDR3: CASSPQSRETQYL. The CDR3 nucleotides are TGTGCCAGCAGCCCGCAGAGCAGGGAGACCCAGTACCTC.

The chain combines TRBV6-2 or TRBV6-3 with TRBJ2-4; TRBD1 matches at 10 bases. CDR1 and CDR2 (germline): MNHEY, SVGEGT. After removal of 5 bases from V and 9 bases from J, the junction contained 7 bases not matched to a gene. This CDR3 region has 14 residues. The CDR3 nucleotides read TGTGCCAGCAGTCGTGACAGGGGGCATAGCATTCAGTACTTC. It encodes CASSRDRGHSIQYF.

This chain uses TRBV6-2 or TRBV6-3 with TRBJ2-2; D may be TRBD1 or TRBD2 (5 bases each). There are 14 residues in the CDR3. V was shortened by 0 bases and J by 4 bases, with 6 bases between the two germline ends. Germline lookup yields CDR1 MNHEY and CDR2 SVGEGT. In DNA form, the CDR3 reads TGTGCCAGCAGTTACTCGGGGGTCACCGGGGAGCTGTTTTTT. This sequence encodes CASSYSGVTGELFF.

The chain joins TRBV12-3 or TRBV12-4 to TRBJ2-5; the D gene could be TRBD1 or TRBD2 (5 bases each). V shed 5 bases and J shed 11 bases, with 18 bases lying between them. The CDR3 loop spans 13 amino acids. The CDR3 sequence: CASSLNGGGGQYF. In nucleotides, the CDR3 is TGTGCCAGCAGTCTCAATGGTGGGGGTGGGCAGTACTTC.

The J gene is TRBJ2-5, the V gene TRBV7-9; the match to TRBD1 covers 9 bases. The CDR3 has 15 residues. Trimming at V came to 4 bases and at J to 5 bases, leaving 8 bases not matched to a gene. Germline loops: CDR1 SEHNR, CDR2 FQNEAQ (reference sequence). DNA for the CDR3: TGTGCCAGCAGCTCTGCCGGGACAGGGTGGGAGACCCAGTACTTC. Protein sequence: CASSSAGTGWETQYF.

The chain joins TRBV19 to TRBJ2-5; D not certain. Germline loops: CDR1 LNHDA, CDR2 SQIVND (reference sequence). CDR3 length: 13 amino acids. V dropped 6 bases and J dropped 3 bases, with 11 bases sitting between them. In DNA form, the CDR3 reads TGTGCCAGTAGCACCGGGCACGAAGAGACCCAGTACTTC. This encodes CASSTGHEETQYF.

This clonotype was seen at least ten times. At one end the junction does not follow the germline gene, possibly because of a read error. This chain connects TRBV12-3 or TRBV12-4 to TRBJ1-2; D remains unclear. CDR3 length equals 13 residues. CDR3: CASSLAQAYGYTF. The CDR3 region has the DNA TGTGCCAGCAGCTTAGCTCAGGCCTATGGCTACACCTTC.

The chain couples TRBV18 to TRBJ2-5; D is possibly TRBD1 or TRBD2 (5 bases each). The V end lost 3 bases, the J end lost 5 bases, and 16 bases lay between the germline ends. CDR1 is KGHSH and CDR2 is LQKENI in the germline V gene. This CDR3 is built from 15 residues. The CDR3 sequence: CASSPQTGLFETQYF. DNA of the CDR3: TGTGCCAGCTCACCTCAAACAGGACTCTTCGAGACCCAGTACTTC.

Many counts were recorded for this clonotype. The CDR3 is CASSETSGGADTQYF. CDR3 nucleotides: TGTGCCAGCAGTGAGACTAGCGGGGGGGCAGATACGCAGTATTTT. The chain combines TRBV6-1 with TRBJ2-3; 14 bases align to TRBD2. Germline values: CDR1 MNHNS, CDR2 SASEGT. The CDR3 runs 15 residues. The junction had 0 bases not matched to a gene; V was cut back by 3 bases and J by 4 bases.

CDR3 bases: TGTGCCAGCAGCTGGGGTCAGACCCAGTACTTC. It translates to CASSWGQTQYF. The chain has TRBV7-8 and TRBJ2-5; D is unclear. CDR3 length equals 11 residues. Trimming removed 4 bases from V and 6 bases from J, with 6 bases in between. Germline V lookup: CDR1 SGHVS, CDR2 FQNEAQ.

This clonotype appeared a few times. J is TRBJ2-5 and V is TRBV28, with 8 bases that match TRBD2. Germline values: CDR1 MDHEN, CDR2 SYDVKM. This CDR3 comprises 16 residues. After removal of 2 bases from V and 0 bases from J, the junction contained 5 bases not matched to a gene. The CDR3 is CASSLGGGGNQETQYF. CDR3 coding DNA: TGTGCCAGCAGTTTAGGGGGCGGGGGGAACCAAGAGACCCAGTACTTC.

Only a few counts were recorded for this clonotype. The chain carries TRBV7-2 and TRBJ2-2; no definite D call. The V end was cut by 2 bases, the J end by 0 bases, with 10 bases between. CDR1 and CDR2 (germline): SGHTA, FQGNSA. The CDR3 has 16 residues. Written as DNA, the CDR3 is TGTGCCAGCAGCTTACTAAGCGTCACGAACACCGGGGAGCTGTTTTTT. The encoded protein is CASSLLSVTNTGELFF. Combining the CDR3 with reference TRBV7-2 and TRBJ2-2 gives the whole variable domain GAGVSQSPSNKVTEKGKDVELRCDPISGHTALYWYRQSLGQGLEFLIYFQGNSAPDKSGLPSDRFSAERTGGSVSTLTIQRTQQEDSAVYLCASSLLSVTNTGELFFGEGSRLTVL.

The chain recombines TRBV7-2 with TRBJ2-5, with no clear D. With 5 bases removed from V and 3 bases from J, the gap between germline ends came to 13 bases. The germline V gene encodes CDR1 SGHTA and CDR2 FQGNSA. CDR3 length: 14 amino acids. The CDR3 bases are TGTGCCAGCAGCATAGAGACCCACGAAGAGACCCAGTACTTC. It codes for CASSIETHEETQYF.

This clonotype came up a few times. The gene calls are TRBV7-3 and TRBJ2-5, with 7 bases that match TRBD2. The germline CDR1 and CDR2 sequences are SGHTA and FQGTGA. The length of the CDR3 is 15 residues. J lost 3 bases, V lost 2 bases, and 6 bases had no gene match. In nucleotides, the CDR3 is TGTGCCAGCAGCTTAGCGGGAGTAACCGAAGAGACCCAGTACTTC. Encoded protein: CASSLAGVTEETQYF.

This clonotype was counted at least ten times. The rearrangement joins TRBV5-1 to TRBJ2-6; D might be TRBD1 (6 bases). Per germline, CDR1 SGHRS and CDR2 YFSETQ. The CDR3 has 16 residues. Trimming took off 0 bases at V and 0 bases at J, with 7 bases between the two ends. The CDR3 is CASSLGDNSGANVLTF. Written as DNA, the CDR3 is TGCGCCAGCAGCTTGGGGGACAACTCTGGGGCCAACGTCCTGACTTTC.

The CDR3, as DNA: TGCAGTGCTAGTCGTCTAGCGGGAGCCCGCAAAAACATTCAGTACTTC. Translated: CSASRLAGARKNIQYF. The V call is TRBV20-1, the J call TRBJ2-4; 10 positions agree with TRBD2. The CDR3 loop spans 16 amino acids. V trimming: 3 bases; J trimming: 3 bases; junction bases outside the gene matches: 8. CDR1 and CDR2 (germline): DFQATT, SNEGSKA (reference sequence).

Written as DNA, the CDR3 is TGTGCCAGCAGCGTAGACCACGCGGTCAACTATGGCTACACCTTC. Its protein is CASSVDHAVNYGYTF. V usage is TRBV9 and J usage is TRBJ1-2; unclear D gene. Germline V gene sequence: CDR1 SGDLS, CDR2 YYNGEE. CDR3 length equals 15 residues. V lost 0 bases and J 2 bases, leaving 11 bases between the germline ends. Combining the CDR3 with reference TRBV9 and TRBJ1-2 gives the whole variable domain DSGVTQTPKHLITATGQRVTLRCSPRSGDLSVYWYQQSLDQGLQFLIQYYNGEERAKGNILERFSAQQFPDLHSELNLSSLELGDSALYFCASSVDHAVNYGYTFGSGTRLTVV.

This clonotype was counted between two and nine times. The rearrangement uses TRBV7-9 and TRBJ2-1, with D tentatively TRBD1 or TRBD2 (5 bases each). The V gene's germline CDR1 is SEHNR and CDR2 FQNEAQ (reference sequence). The CDR3 covers 13 residues. The V end was cut by 3 bases, the J end by 8 bases, with 11 bases between. CDR3 bases: TGTGCCAGCAGCTTGGGAGAGGGGTATGAGCAGTTCTTC. Its translation: CASSLGEGYEQFF.

This chain uses TRBV28 with TRBJ2-2; perhaps TRBD1 as D (6 bases). Germline values: CDR1 MDHEN, CDR2 SYDVKM. CDR3 length equals 15 residues. The ends were cut back, 6 bases at V and 3 bases at J, with 14 bases in the middle. CDR3 sequence: CASRGGMVHTGELFF. CDR3 nucleotides: TGTGCCAGCAGAGGGGGAATGGTGCACACCGGGGAGCTGTTTTTT.

The chain employs TRBV5-1 and TRBJ2-3; 7 nucleotides match TRBD1. This CDR3 comprises 15 residues. The V and J ends lost 0 bases and 4 bases, in that order; junction bases with no gene match: 5. Germline lookup yields CDR1 SGHRS and CDR2 YFSETQ. Here the CDR3 reads CASSLAPTGPDTQYF. As DNA, the CDR3 is TGCGCCAGCAGCTTGGCCCCGACAGGGCCAGATACGCAGTATTTT.

CDR3: CASMGRDGETQYF. In nucleotides, the CDR3 is TGTGCCAGCATGGGGCGGGACGGAGAGACCCAGTACTTC. The V call is TRBV2, the J call TRBJ2-5; D perhaps matches TRBD2 (6 bases). Germline lookup yields CDR1 SNHLY and CDR2 FYNNEI. This CDR3 region has 13 residues. Trimming shortened V by 7 bases and J by 4 bases, and 13 bases separated the two germline ends.

J is TRBJ1-5 and V is TRBV19; TRBD1 might be the D (5 bases). CDR1 and CDR2 from the germline V gene are LNHDA and SQIVND (reference sequence). This CDR3 is 15 amino acids long. Trimming took off 7 bases at V and 1 base at J, with 14 bases between the two ends. The CDR3 nucleotides read TGTGCCAGTACCCCGGGGGAGACCAGCAATCAGCCCCAGCATTTT. Its protein product is CASTPGETSNQPQHF.